Here is one T cell receptor beta chain with its context. The antigen remains unidentified. These data come from a study of cytomegalovirus exposure and HLA in healthy donors. The study, taken as a whole, reports: The tendency of first-cohort TCR clusters to co-occur in the 100 to 150 validation repertoires was identified by a subsequent analysis. Reports credit the classifier with highly specific, highly sensitive diagnosis of cytomegalovirus status. TCR beta chains numbering some 160 were designated cytomegalovirus-associated. Under in vitro conditions, three CMV-associated chains were confirmed as specific for CMV antigens.

The CDR3 is made up of 18 amino acids. CDR1 and CDR2 (germline): SNHLY, FYNNEI. V lost 4 bases to trimming and J lost 3 bases; unmatched junction nucleotides: 9. Measured with immunoSEQ multiplex PCR; TCRdb has only the in-frame clones, and not every one. The sample holds approximately 210,000 clones, around nine tenths seen once. The clonotype comes from a woman in her late teens or twenties in good health and CMV-seronegative. Sequenced: PBMCs. The chain uses TRBV2 and TRBJ2-7; 16 nucleotides agree with TRBD2. CDR3 DNA sequence: TGTGCCAGCAGTGGAGGGACTAGCGGGAGGGCCATAGGCTACGAGCAGTACTTC. It is translated as CASSGGTSGRAIGYEQYF.